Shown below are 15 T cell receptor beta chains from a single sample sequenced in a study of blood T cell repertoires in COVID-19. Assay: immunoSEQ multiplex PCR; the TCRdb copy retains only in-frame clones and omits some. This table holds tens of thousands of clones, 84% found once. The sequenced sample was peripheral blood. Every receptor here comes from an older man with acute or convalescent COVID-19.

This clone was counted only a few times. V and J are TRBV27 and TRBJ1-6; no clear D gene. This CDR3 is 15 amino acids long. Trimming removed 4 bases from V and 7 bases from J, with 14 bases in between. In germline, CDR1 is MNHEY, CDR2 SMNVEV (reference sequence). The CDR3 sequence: CASSSSPFSNSPLHF. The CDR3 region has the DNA TGTGCCAGCAGTTCTAGTCCCTTTAGCAATTCACCCCTCCACTTT.

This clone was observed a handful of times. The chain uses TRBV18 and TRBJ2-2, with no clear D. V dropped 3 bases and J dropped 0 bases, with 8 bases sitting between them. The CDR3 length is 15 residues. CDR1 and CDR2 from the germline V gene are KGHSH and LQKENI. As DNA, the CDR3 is TGTGCCAGCTCACCCCCGGAGCCGAACACCGGGGAGCTGTTTTTT. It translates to CASSPPEPNTGELFF. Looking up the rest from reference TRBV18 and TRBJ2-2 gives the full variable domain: NAGVMQNPRHLVRRRGQEARLRCSPMKGHSHVYWYRQLPEEGLKFMVYLQKENIIDESGMPKERFSAEFPKEGPSILRIQQVVRGDSAAYFCASSPPEPNTGELFFGEGSRLTVL.

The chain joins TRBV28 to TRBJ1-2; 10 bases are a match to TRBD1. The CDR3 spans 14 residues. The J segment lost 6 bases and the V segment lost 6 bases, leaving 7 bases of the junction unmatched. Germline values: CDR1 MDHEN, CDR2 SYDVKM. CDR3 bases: TGTGCCAGCAGAGCCGTCGGGACAGGGGATGGCTACACCTTC. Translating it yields CASRAVGTGDGYTF.

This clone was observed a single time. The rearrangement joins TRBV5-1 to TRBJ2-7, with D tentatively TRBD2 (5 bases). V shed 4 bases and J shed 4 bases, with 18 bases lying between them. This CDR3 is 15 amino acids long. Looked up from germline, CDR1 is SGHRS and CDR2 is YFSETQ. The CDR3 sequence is CASSPGRDLTYEQYF. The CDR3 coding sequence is TGCGCCAGCAGCCCGGGTCGGGATCTGACTTACGAGCAGTACTTC.

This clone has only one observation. The CDR3: CASSLKTSAGVGSDTQYF. CDR3 DNA sequence: TGTGCCAGCAGCTTAAAGACCTCTGCGGGAGTAGGATCAGATACGCAGTATTTT. This chain connects TRBV7-2 to TRBJ2-3, with 7 bases aligning to TRBD2. The CDR3 is 18 residues long. V dropped 2 bases and J dropped 4; count of bases not matched to a gene: 15. The germline CDR1 and CDR2 sequences are SGHTA and FQGNSA.

The DNA of the CDR3 is TGCGCCAGCAGCCCGAGAGGACAGCTTCTTCTCTCTGGGGCCAACGTCCTGACTTTC. It is translated as CASSPRGQLLLSGANVLTF. The chain has TRBV5-1 and TRBJ2-6, with a tentative D call TRBD1 (6 bases). The ends were cut back, 4 bases at V and 0 bases at J, with 20 bases in the middle. There are 19 residues in the CDR3. The germline V gene has CDR1 SGHRS and CDR2 YFSETQ.

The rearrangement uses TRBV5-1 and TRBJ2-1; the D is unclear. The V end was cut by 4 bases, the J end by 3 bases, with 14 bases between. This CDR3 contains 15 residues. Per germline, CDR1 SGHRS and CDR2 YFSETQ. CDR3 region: CASSPYGRDYNEQFF. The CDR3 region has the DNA TGCGCCAGCAGCCCCTATGGGCGAGACTACAATGAGCAGTTCTTC. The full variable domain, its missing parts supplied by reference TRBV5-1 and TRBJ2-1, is KAGVTQTPRYLIKTRGQQVTLSCSPISGHRSVSWYQQTPGQGLQFLFEYFSETQRNKGNFPGRFSGRQFSNSRSEMNVSTLELGDSALYLCASSPYGRDYNEQFFGPGTRLTVL.

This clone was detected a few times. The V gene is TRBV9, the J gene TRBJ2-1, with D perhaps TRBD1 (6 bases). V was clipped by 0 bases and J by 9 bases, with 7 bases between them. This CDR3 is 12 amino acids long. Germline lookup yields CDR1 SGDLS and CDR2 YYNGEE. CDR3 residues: CASSVGGGEQFF. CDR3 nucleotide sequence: TGTGCCAGCAGCGTAGGAGGGGGTGAGCAGTTCTTC.

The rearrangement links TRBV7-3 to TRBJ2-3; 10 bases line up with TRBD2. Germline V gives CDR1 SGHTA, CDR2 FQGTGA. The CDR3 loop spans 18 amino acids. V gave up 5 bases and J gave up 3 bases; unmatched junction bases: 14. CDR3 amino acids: CASSPRGSGGAFTDTQYF. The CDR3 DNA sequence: TGTGCCAGCAGCCCCAGGGGAAGCGGGGGGGCCTTTACAGATACGCAGTATTTT.

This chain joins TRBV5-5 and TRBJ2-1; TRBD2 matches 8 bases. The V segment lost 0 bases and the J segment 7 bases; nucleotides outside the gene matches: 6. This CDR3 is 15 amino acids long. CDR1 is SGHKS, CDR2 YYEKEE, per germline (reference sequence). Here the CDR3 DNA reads TGTGCCAGCAGCTTGGGAGCGGGAGTAGAGAATGAGCAGTTCTTC. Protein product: CASSLGAGVENEQFF.

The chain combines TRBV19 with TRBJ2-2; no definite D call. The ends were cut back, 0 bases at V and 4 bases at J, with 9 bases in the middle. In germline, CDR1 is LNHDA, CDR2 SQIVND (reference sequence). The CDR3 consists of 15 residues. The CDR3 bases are TGTGCCAGTAGTATAGATCGGTCCATCACCGGGGAGCTGTTTTTT. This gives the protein CASSIDRSITGELFF.

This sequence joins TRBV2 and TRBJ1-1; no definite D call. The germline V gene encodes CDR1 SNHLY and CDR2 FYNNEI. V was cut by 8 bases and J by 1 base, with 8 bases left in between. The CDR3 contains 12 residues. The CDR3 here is CASFAGNTEAFF. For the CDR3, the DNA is TGTGCCAGCTTCGCGGGGAACACTGAAGCTTTCTTT.

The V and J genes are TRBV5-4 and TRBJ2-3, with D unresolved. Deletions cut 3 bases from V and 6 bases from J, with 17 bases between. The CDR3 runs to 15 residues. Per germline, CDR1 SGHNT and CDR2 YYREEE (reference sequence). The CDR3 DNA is TGTGCCAGCAGCTCTGACCCCAATCCGAGGGATACGCAGTATTTT. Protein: CASSSDPNPRDTQYF.

The CDR3 nucleotides are TGTGCCAGTAGCCAATGGACAGGGTTGAGGACTGAAGCTTTCTTT. Translating it yields CASSQWTGLRTEAFF. This chain connects TRBV19 to TRBJ1-1; 8 bases align to TRBD1. V lost 6 bases, J lost 5 bases, and 11 bases stayed unmatched. The CDR3 contains 15 residues. The germline V gene encodes CDR1 LNHDA and CDR2 SQIVND (reference sequence). The full variable domain, its missing parts supplied by reference TRBV19 and TRBJ1-1, is DGGITQSPKYLFRKEGQNVTLSCEQNLNHDAMYWYRQDPGQGLRLIYYSQIVNDFQKGDIAEGYSVSREKKESFPLTVTSAQKNPTAFYLCASSQWTGLRTEAFFGQGTRLTVV.

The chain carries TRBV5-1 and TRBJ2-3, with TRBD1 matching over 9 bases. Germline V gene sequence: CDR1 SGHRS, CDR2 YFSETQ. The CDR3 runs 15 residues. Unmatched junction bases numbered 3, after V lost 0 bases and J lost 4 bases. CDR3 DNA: TGCGCCAGCAGCTTGGGGACAGGGGTGGCAGATACGCAGTATTTT. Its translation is CASSLGTGVADTQYF.